These T cell receptor beta chains were read from a single sample in a study of blood T cell repertoires in COVID-19. Profiled with immunoSEQ multiplex PCR; TCRdb holds only in-frame clones, not every one. This table has several thousand clones, 91% appearing once. Source material: peripheral blood. The receptors here all came from a human donor in a cohort sampled during active COVID-19. The CDR3 runs from the conserved cysteine through the conserved F or W. D genes are given only for firm matches. Not every row has a clone size; where given, it reads once, few, many or a size class.

V	D	J	size	CDR3	DNA
TRBV5-1	TRBD2	TRBJ2-5	-	CASSPSGYQQETQYF	TGCGCCAGCAGTCCTAGCGGTTACCAACAAGAGACCCAGTACTTC
TRBV15	TRBD1	TRBJ2-7	-	CATSRDGVSGTGDEQYF	TGTGCCACCAGCAGAGATGGCGTATCCGGGACAGGGGACGAGCAGTACTTC
TRBV27	TRBD1	TRBJ1-3	-	CASSSDRGLWNTIYF	TGTGCCAGCAGTTCGGACAGGGGGCTTTGGAACACCATATATTTT
TRBV4-1	-	TRBJ2-7	-	CASSQESRVFDEQYF	TGCGCCAGCAGCCAAGAATCCAGGGTGTTCGACGAGCAGTACTTC
TRBV7-2	-	TRBJ2-3	-	CASSLASSTDTQYF	TGTGCCAGCAGCTTAGCCTCCTCTACAGATACGCAGTATTTT
TRBV4-1	-	TRBJ1-3	once	CASSQDGEGGRGNTIYF	TGCGCCAGCAGCCAAGATGGGGAGGGAGGTCGGGGAAACACCATATATTTT
TRBV11-1	TRBD2	TRBJ2-1	-	CASSLAGSGRPFDEQFF	TGTGCCAGCAGCTTAGCGGGGAGCGGGAGGCCGTTCGATGAGCAGTTCTTC
TRBV7-3	-	TRBJ2-5	-	CASSLVSQETQYF	TGTGCCAGCAGCTTAGTATCGCAAGAGACCCAGTACTTC
TRBV4-1	-	TRBJ2-3	-	CASSQTAGITDTQYF	TGCGCCAGCAGCCAAACCGCGGGAATAACAGATACGCAGTATTTT
TRBV3-1/TRBV3-2	TRBD2	TRBJ2-7	-	CASSPSTSGGSYEQYF	TGTGCCAGCAGCCCGTCGACCAGCGGGGGCTCCTACGAGCAGTACTTC
TRBV28	-	TRBJ1-6	-	CASLRGGVALGSPLHF	TGTGCCAGCTTGAGAGGGGGAGTGGCATTGGGGTCACCCCTCCACTTT
TRBV19	TRBD1	TRBJ1-1	-	CASSMSTGGHAEAFF	TGTGCCAGTAGTATGTCGACAGGGGGTCACGCTGAAGCTTTCTTT
TRBV6-4	TRBD2	TRBJ2-3	-	CASSEDSGGGTDTQYF	TGTGCCAGCAGTGAAGACTCGGGAGGAGGAACAGATACGCAGTATTTT
TRBV7-3	TRBD2	TRBJ2-1	-	CASSPGLAGGPGWNEQFF	TGTGCCAGCAGCCCAGGACTAGCGGGAGGGCCTGGGTGGAATGAGCAGTTCTTC
TRBV27	TRBD2	TRBJ2-2	-	CASSGTSGYTGELFF	TGTGCCAGCAGTGGGACTAGCGGCTACACCGGGGAGCTGTTTTTT
TRBV12-3/TRBV12-4	-	TRBJ1-2	-	CASSLFDSDGYTF	TGTGCCAGCAGTTTGTTCGACAGTGATGGCTACACCTTC
TRBV12-3/TRBV12-4	TRBD2	TRBJ2-1	-	CASSRLAGVQFF	TGTGCCAGCAGCCGATTAGCGGGAGTACAGTTCTTC
TRBV6-1	-	TRBJ2-2	-	CASSEETGNTGELFF	TGTGCCAGCAGTGAAGAGACAGGGAACACCGGGGAGCTGTTTTTT
TRBV4-3	TRBD2	TRBJ2-7	-	CASSPGTSYYEQYF	TGCGCCAGCAGCCCAGGGACTAGCTACTACGAGCAGTACTTC
TRBV6-2/TRBV6-3	TRBD1	TRBJ1-5	-	CASSPPAGQGSYSNQPQHF	TGTGCCAGCAGCCCTCCAGCGGGACAGGGTTCCTATAGCAATCAGCCCCAGCATTTT
TRBV7-9	-	TRBJ2-5	-	CASSLALGTTKTLQETQYF	TGTGCCAGCAGCTTAGCGCTCGGGACAACTAAAACCCTTCAAGAGACCCAGTACTTC
TRBV9	-	TRBJ2-1	-	CASTVGGESYNEQFF	TGTGCCAGCACCGTAGGGGGGGAGTCTTACAATGAGCAGTTCTTC
TRBV19	TRBD2	TRBJ2-1	-	CASRVGTGRSLAGDNEQFF	TGTGCCAGTAGAGTAGGGACAGGGAGGTCACTAGCGGGAGACAATGAGCAGTTCTTC
TRBV6-5	-	TRBJ2-2	-	CASSYSKGAGELFF	TGTGCCAGCAGTTACTCTAAGGGGGCCGGGGAGCTGTTTTTT
TRBV6-6	TRBD2	TRBJ2-7	-	CASSREGHYEQYF	TGTGCCAGCAGCAGGGAGGGCCACTACGAGCAGTACTTC
TRBV7-9	-	TRBJ2-7	-	CASGTEEQYF	TGTGCCAGCGGAACAGAAGAGCAGTACTTC
TRBV7-2	-	TRBJ2-3	-	CASSSQGPGTDTQYF	TGTGCCAGCAGCTCACAGGGCCCGGGAACAGATACGCAGTATTTT
TRBV5-1	-	TRBJ1-2	-	CASSFDGTQEGYTF	TGCGCCAGCAGCTTCGACGGGACACAAGAAGGCTACACCTTC
TRBV24-1	-	TRBJ1-1	once	CATSERENTEAFF	TGTGCCACCAGTGAGAGGGAGAACACTGAAGCTTTCTTT
TRBV14	-	TRBJ2-2	once	CASSQGRYTGELFF	TGTGCCAGCAGCCAAGGGAGGTACACCGGGGAGCTGTTTTTT
TRBV2	-	TRBJ2-7	-	CASSEGVGQGYEQYF	TGTGCCAGCAGTGAAGGGGTCGGGCAGGGGTACGAGCAGTACTTC
TRBV30	TRBD1	TRBJ1-2	-	CAWSGVRTGGSVGYTF	TGTGCCTGGAGTGGAGTTAGGACAGGGGGCTCGGTTGGCTACACCTTC
TRBV7-8	-	TRBJ2-2	-	CASSFEQGTGELFF	TGTGCCAGCAGCTTTGAGCAGGGCACCGGGGAGCTGTTTTTT
TRBV9	TRBD2	TRBJ2-2	-	CASSVEGGYTGELFF	TGTGCCAGCAGCGTAGAGGGAGGGTACACCGGGGAGCTGTTTTTT
TRBV28	-	TRBJ1-4	few	CASRRGSEKLFF	TGTGCCAGCCGACGAGGGTCCGAAAAACTGTTTTTT
TRBV7-2	TRBD1	TRBJ1-1	-	CASSPGQGARDEAFF	TGTGCCAGCAGCCCCGGGCAGGGGGCGCGGGATGAAGCTTTCTTT
TRBV2	TRBD1	TRBJ1-3	-	CASSLGGQANSGNTIYF	TGTGCCAGCAGCCTTGGGGGACAGGCCAACTCTGGAAACACCATATATTTT
TRBV9	-	TRBJ2-2	-	CASSLSGIDTGELFF	TGTGCCAGCAGCCTCTCCGGGATAGACACCGGGGAGCTGTTTTTT
TRBV29-1	-	TRBJ1-1	-	CSVGGEHTEAFF	TGCAGCGTTGGGGGAGAGCACACTGAAGCTTTCTTT
TRBV19	TRBD2	TRBJ2-5	-	CASSIAAGRTQETQYF	TGTGCCAGTAGTATTGCGGCCGGGAGGACCCAAGAGACCCAGTACTTC